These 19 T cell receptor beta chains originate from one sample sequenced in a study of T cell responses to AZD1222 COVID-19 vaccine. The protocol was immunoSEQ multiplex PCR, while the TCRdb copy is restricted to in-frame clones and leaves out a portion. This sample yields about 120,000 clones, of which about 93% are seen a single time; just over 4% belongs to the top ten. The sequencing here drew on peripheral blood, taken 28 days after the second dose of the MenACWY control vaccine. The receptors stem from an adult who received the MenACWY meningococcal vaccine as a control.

The CDR3 coding sequence is TGTGCCAGCAGTCCGGAAGGGAGAGGGTATGGCTACACCTTC. It encodes CASSPEGRGYGYTF. The chain links TRBV27 to TRBJ1-2; D is unclear. Germline CDR1 reads MNHEY; CDR2 reads SMNVEV (reference sequence). The CDR3 loop spans 14 amino acids. The ends were cut back, 5 bases at V and 5 bases at J, with 15 bases in the middle.

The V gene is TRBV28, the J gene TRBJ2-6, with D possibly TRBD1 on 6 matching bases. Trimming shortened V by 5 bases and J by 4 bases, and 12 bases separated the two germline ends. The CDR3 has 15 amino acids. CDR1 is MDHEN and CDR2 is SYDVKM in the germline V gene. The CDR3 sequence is CASSRQGTGANVLTF. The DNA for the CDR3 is TGTGCCAGCAGTCGGCAGGGGACCGGGGCCAACGTCCTGACTTTC.

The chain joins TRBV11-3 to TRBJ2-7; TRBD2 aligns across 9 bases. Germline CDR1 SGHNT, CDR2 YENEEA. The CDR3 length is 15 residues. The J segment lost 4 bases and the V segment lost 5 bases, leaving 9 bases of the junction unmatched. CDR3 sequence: CASSPGGSGRYEQYF. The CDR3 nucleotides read TGTGCCAGCAGCCCCGGGGGTAGCGGGAGATACGAGCAGTACTTC.

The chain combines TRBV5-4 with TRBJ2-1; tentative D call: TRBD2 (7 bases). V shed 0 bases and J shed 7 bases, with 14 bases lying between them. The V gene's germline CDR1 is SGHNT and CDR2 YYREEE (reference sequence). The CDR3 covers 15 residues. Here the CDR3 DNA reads TGTGCCAGCAGCTTGGCGGGGGGCAGGGTTAATGAGCAGTTCTTC. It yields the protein CASSLAGGRVNEQFF.

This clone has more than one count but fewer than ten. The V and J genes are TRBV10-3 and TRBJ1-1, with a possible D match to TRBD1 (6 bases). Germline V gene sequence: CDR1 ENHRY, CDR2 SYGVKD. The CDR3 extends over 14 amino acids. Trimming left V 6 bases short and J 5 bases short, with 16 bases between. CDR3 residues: CAIREQGVVTEAFF. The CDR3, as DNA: TGTGCCATCAGAGAACAGGGCGTAGTTACTGAAGCTTTCTTT.

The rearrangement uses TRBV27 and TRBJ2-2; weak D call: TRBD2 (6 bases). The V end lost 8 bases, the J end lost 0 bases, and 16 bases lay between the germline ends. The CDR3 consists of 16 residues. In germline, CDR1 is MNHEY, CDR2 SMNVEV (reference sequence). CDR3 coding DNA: TGTGCCAGCCTGGAGAACGCGGGGCCGAACACCGGGGAGCTGTTTTTT. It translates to CASLENAGPNTGELFF.

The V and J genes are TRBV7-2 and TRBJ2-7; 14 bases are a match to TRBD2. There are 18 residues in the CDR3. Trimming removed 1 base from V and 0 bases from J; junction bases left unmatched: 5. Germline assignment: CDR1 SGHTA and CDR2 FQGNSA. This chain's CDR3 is CASSLERGLAGGSYEQYV. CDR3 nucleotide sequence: TGTGCCAGCAGCTTAGAGCGCGGACTAGCGGGGGGCTCCTACGAGCAGTACGTC.

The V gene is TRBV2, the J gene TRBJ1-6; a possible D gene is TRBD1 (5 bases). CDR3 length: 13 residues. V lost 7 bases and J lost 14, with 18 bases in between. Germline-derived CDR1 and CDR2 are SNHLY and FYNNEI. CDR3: CASNQGQGSTLHF. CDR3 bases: TGTGCCAGCAACCAAGGGCAGGGAAGCACCCTCCACTTT.

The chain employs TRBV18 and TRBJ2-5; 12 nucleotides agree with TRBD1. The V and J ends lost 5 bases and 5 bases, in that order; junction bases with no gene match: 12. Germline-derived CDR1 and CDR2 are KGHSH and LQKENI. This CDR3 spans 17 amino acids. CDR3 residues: CASSSTGTGGGRETQYF. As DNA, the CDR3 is TGTGCCAGCTCAAGCACCGGGACAGGGGGCGGTCGGGAGACCCAGTACTTC. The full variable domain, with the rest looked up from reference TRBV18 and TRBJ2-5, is NAGVMQNPRHLVRRRGQEARLRCSPMKGHSHVYWYRQLPEEGLKFMVYLQKENIIDESGMPKERFSAEFPKEGPSILRIQQVVRGDSAAYFCASSSTGTGGGRETQYFGPGTRLLVL.

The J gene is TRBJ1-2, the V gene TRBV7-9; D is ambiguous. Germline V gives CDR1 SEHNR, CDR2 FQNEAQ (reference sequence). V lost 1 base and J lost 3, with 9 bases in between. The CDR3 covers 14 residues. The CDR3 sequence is CASSLDPYYYGYTF. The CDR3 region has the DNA TGTGCCAGCAGCTTAGATCCCTATTACTATGGCTACACCTTC.

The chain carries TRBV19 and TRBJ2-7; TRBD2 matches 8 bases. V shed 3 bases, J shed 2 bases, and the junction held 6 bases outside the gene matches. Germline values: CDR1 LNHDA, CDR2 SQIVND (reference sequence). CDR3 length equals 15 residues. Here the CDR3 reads CASSIGAGLAYEQYF. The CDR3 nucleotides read TGTGCCAGTAGTATTGGAGCGGGACTAGCCTACGAGCAGTACTTC. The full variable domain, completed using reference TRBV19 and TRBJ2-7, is DGGITQSPKYLFRKEGQNVTLSCEQNLNHDAMYWYRQDPGQGLRLIYYSQIVNDFQKGDIAEGYSVSREKKESFPLTVTSAQKNPTAFYLCASSIGAGLAYEQYFGPGTRLTVT.

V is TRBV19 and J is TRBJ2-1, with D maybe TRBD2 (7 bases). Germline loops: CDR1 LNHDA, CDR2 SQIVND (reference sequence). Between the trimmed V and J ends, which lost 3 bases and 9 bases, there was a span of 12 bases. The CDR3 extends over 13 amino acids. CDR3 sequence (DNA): TGTGCCAGTAGTATTGGGGGGGCCGGTGAGCAGTTCTTC. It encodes CASSIGGAGEQFF. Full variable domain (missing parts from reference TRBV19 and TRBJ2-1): DGGITQSPKYLFRKEGQNVTLSCEQNLNHDAMYWYRQDPGQGLRLIYYSQIVNDFQKGDIAEGYSVSREKKESFPLTVTSAQKNPTAFYLCASSIGGAGEQFFGPGTRLTVL.

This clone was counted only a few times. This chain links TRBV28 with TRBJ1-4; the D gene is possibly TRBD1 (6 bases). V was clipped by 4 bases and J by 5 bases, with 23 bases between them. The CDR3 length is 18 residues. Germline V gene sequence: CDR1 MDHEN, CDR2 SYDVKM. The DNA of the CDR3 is TGTGCCAGCAGTTCCTATCTTCGACAGGTTCGAAGGAATGAAAAACTGTTTTTT. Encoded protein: CASSSYLRQVRRNEKLFF. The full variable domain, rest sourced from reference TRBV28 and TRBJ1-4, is DVKVTQSSRYLVKRTGEKVFLECVQDMDHENMFWYRQDPGLGLRLIYFSYDVKMKEKGDIPEGYSVSREKKERFSLILESASTNQTSMYLCASSSYLRQVRRNEKLFFGSGTQLSVL.

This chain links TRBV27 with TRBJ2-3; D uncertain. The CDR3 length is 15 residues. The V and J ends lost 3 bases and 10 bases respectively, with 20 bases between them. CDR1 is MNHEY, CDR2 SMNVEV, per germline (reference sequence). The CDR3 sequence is CASSFQDPLSSPQYF. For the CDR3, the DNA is TGTGCCAGCAGTTTTCAGGACCCTTTATCGAGTCCGCAGTATTTT.

The CDR3 sequence is CASSQDWGRGNTIYF. Here the CDR3 DNA reads TGCGCCAGCAGCCAAGATTGGGGTAGGGGAAACACCATATATTTT. The chain joins TRBV4-3 to TRBJ1-3; D call uncertain. Deletions cut 0 bases from V and 4 bases from J, with 10 bases between. In germline, CDR1 is LGHNA, CDR2 YSLEER. The CDR3 covers 15 residues.

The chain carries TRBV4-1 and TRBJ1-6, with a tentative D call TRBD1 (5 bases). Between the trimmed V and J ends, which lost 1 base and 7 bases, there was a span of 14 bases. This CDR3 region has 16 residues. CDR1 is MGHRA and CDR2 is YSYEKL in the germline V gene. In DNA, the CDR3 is TGCGCCAGCAGCCAAGCGGAGGGGTTTGTGAATTCACCCCTCCACTTT. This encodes CASSQAEGFVNSPLHF.

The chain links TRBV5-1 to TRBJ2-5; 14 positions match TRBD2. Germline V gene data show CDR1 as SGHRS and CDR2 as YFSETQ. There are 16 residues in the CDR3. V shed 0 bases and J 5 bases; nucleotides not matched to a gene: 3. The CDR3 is CASSLGLAGGSETQYF. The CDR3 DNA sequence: TGCGCCAGCAGCTTGGGACTAGCGGGGGGGAGTGAGACCCAGTACTTC. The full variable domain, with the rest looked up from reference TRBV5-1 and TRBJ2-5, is KAGVTQTPRYLIKTRGQQVTLSCSPISGHRSVSWYQQTPGQGLQFLFEYFSETQRNKGNFPGRFSGRQFSNSRSEMNVSTLELGDSALYLCASSLGLAGGSETQYFGPGTRLLVL.

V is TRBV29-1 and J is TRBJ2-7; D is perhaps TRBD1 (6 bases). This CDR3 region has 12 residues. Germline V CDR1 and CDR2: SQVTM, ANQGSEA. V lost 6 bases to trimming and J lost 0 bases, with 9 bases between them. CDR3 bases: TGCAGCGTAACGGACAGCTCCTACGAGCAGTACTTC. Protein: CSVTDSSYEQYF.

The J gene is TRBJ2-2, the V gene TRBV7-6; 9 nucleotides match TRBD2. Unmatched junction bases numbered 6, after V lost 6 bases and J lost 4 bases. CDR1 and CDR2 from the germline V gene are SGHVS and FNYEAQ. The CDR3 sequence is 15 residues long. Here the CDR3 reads CASRQAGGGTGELFF. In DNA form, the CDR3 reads TGTGCCAGCAGACAAGCGGGGGGTGGCACCGGGGAGCTGTTTTTT.